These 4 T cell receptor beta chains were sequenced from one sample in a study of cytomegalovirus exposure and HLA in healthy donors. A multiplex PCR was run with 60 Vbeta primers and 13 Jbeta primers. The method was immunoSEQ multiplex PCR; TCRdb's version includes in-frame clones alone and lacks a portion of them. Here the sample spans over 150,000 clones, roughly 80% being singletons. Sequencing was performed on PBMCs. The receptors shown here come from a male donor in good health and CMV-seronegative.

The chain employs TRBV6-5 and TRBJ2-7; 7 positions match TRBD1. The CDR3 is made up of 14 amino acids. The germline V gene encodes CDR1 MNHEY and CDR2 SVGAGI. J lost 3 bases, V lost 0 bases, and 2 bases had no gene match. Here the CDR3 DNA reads TGTGCCAGCAGTTACTCGACAGGGAACTACGAGCAGTACTTC. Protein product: CASSYSTGNYEQYF.

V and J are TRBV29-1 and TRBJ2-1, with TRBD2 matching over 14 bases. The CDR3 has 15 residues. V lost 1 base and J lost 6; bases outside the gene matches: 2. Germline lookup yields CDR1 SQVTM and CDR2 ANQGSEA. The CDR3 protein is CSVEGGTSGGNEQFF. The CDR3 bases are TGCAGCGTTGAAGGGGGGACTAGCGGGGGCAATGAGCAGTTCTTC.

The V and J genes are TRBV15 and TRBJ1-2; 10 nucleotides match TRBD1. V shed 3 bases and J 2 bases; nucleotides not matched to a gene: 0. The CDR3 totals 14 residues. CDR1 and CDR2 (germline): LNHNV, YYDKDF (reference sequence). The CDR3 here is CATSRDRGNYGYTF. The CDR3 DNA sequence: TGTGCCACCAGCAGGGACAGGGGGAACTATGGCTACACCTTC.

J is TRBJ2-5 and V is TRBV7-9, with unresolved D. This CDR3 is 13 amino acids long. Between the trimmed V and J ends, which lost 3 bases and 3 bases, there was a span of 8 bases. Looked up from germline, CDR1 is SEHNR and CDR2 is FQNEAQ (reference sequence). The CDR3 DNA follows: TGTGCCAGCAGCTTTGGCTTCAAAGAGACCCAGTACTTC. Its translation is CASSFGFKETQYF.